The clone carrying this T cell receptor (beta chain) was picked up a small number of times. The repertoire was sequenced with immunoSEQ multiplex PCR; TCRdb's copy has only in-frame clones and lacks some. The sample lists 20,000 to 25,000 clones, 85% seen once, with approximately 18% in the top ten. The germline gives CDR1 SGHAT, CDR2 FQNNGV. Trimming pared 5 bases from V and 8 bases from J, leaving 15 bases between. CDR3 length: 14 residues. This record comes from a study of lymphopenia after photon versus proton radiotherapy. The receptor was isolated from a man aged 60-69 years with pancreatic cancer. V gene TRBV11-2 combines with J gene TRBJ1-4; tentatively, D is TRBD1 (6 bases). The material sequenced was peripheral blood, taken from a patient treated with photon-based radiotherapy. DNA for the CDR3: TGTGCCAGCAGCCAGGGGTGGCTGGGGGAAAAACTGTTTTTT. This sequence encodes CASSQGWLGEKLFF.